A selection of T cell receptor beta chains follows, all from one sample in a study of T cells in Graves' hyperthyroidism and ophthalmopathy. TCRdb re-called the multiplex PCR reads with MiXCR, one entry per CDR3 protein. The profile shows about 55,000 distinct CDR3 sequences, roughly half of them singletons. The sample comprised blood. These receptors came from a woman aged 60-75 years with Graves' ophthalmopathy. CDR3s include the opening cysteine and the closing phenylalanine or tryptophan. The order of the fields is clone size, V gene, J gene, D gene, CDR3 DNA, CDR3 protein. A D gene is named only where the DNA matches it firmly. Expanded clones get a size class; other rows say once, few or many, or leave the size out.

clone_size: .
v_call: TRBV9
j_call: TRBJ1-3
d_call: .
cdr3_nt: TGTGCCAGCAGGAACTACGGCTCTGGAAACACCATATATTTT
cdr3_aa: CASRNYGSGNTIYF

clone_size: .
v_call: TRBV12-3/TRBV12-4
j_call: TRBJ2-7
d_call: .
cdr3_nt: TGTGCCAGCAGTATTCGCAGGCACGAGCAGTACTTC
cdr3_aa: CASSIRRHEQYF

clone_size: many
v_call: TRBV2
j_call: TRBJ2-5
d_call: TRBD2
cdr3_nt: TGTGCCAACAAGCGGGGGCCTAACCAAGAGACCCAGTACTTC
cdr3_aa: CANKRGPNQETQYF

clone_size: .
v_call: TRBV2
j_call: TRBJ2-5
d_call: .
cdr3_nt: TGTGCCAGCAGTGACCGGTCGTGGGAGACCCAGTACTTC
cdr3_aa: CASSDRSWETQYF

clone_size: .
v_call: TRBV2
j_call: TRBJ2-3
d_call: .
cdr3_nt: TGTGCCAGCAGTGGGGTGGGGGGACCCACAGATACGCAGTATTTT
cdr3_aa: CASSGVGGPTDTQYF

clone_size: many
v_call: TRBV4-3
j_call: TRBJ1-4
d_call: .
cdr3_nt: TGCGCCAGCAGCCAGGCGCAGGGGGAAAAACTGTTTTTT
cdr3_aa: CASSQAQGEKLFF

clone_size: .
v_call: TRBV20-1
j_call: TRBJ1-5
d_call: .
cdr3_nt: TGCAGTGCTAGAGATCCCCAGCATTTT
cdr3_aa: CSARDPQHF

clone_size: .
v_call: TRBV5-1
j_call: TRBJ2-1
d_call: TRBD1
cdr3_nt: TGCGCCAGCAGCAAGGGACAGGGGGCGAGAAATGAGCAGTTCTTC
cdr3_aa: CASSKGQGARNEQFF

clone_size: .
v_call: TRBV5-1
j_call: TRBJ1-2
d_call: .
cdr3_nt: TGCGCCAGCAGCTTGGCCGGCGCGGCGGGGACTAACTATGGCTACACCTTC
cdr3_aa: CASSLAGAAGTNYGYTF

clone_size: .
v_call: TRBV18
j_call: TRBJ1-5
d_call: .
cdr3_nt: TGTGCCAGCTCAAGAACCCCCGATAGCAATCAGCCCCAGCATTTT
cdr3_aa: CASSRTPDSNQPQHF

clone_size: .
v_call: TRBV5-8
j_call: TRBJ2-3
d_call: .
cdr3_nt: .
cdr3_aa: CASSFYICSARPLVSDTQYF

clone_size: .
v_call: TRBV6-4
j_call: TRBJ1-2
d_call: TRBD1
cdr3_nt: TGTGCCAGCAGCCCTACAGGGGGCAACTATGGCTACACCTTC
cdr3_aa: CASSPTGGNYGYTF

clone_size: few
v_call: TRBV27
j_call: TRBJ2-1
d_call: TRBD2
cdr3_nt: TGTGCCAGCAGTCCCCGCAGACTAGCGGGAGGGCCTTTTTATGAGCAGTTCTTC
cdr3_aa: CASSPRRLAGGPFYEQFF

clone_size: many
v_call: TRBV27
j_call: TRBJ1-2
d_call: TRBD1
cdr3_nt: TGTGCCAGCAGAAGAGACAGGGCGAACTATGGCTACACCTTC
cdr3_aa: CASRRDRANYGYTF

clone_size: many
v_call: TRBV7-6
j_call: TRBJ2-7
d_call: TRBD1
cdr3_nt: TGTGCCAGCAGCTTCCGGGACAGTTCCTACGAGCAGTACTTC
cdr3_aa: CASSFRDSSYEQYF

clone_size: .
v_call: TRBV7-6
j_call: TRBJ2-7
d_call: .
cdr3_nt: TGTGCCAGCAGCTTAGCGCGGAGGGCCTTCTACGAGCAGTACTTC
cdr3_aa: CASSLARRAFYEQYF

clone_size: .
v_call: TRBV14
j_call: TRBJ1-1
d_call: .
cdr3_nt: TGTGCCAGCAGCCTTCCAGGGCGAGCTGGTCGAAACACTGAAGCTTTCTTT
cdr3_aa: CASSLPGRAGRNTEAFF

clone_size: .
v_call: TRBV19
j_call: TRBJ1-5
d_call: TRBD1
cdr3_nt: TGTGCCAGTAGTATACCCGGGACAGGGAATAGCAATCAGCCCCAGCATTTT
cdr3_aa: CASSIPGTGNSNQPQHF

clone_size: many
v_call: TRBV2
j_call: TRBJ2-1
d_call: TRBD2
cdr3_nt: TGTGCCAGCAGGGACCAAGCGGGAGTAGTCTACAATGAGCAGTTCTTC
cdr3_aa: CASRDQAGVVYNEQFF

clone_size: once
v_call: TRBV5-6
j_call: TRBJ1-1
d_call: TRBD1
cdr3_nt: TGTGCCAGCAGCTTGGGGACACCAGGGGGCAGGACTGAAGCTTTCTTT
cdr3_aa: CASSLGTPGGRTEAFF

clone_size: many
v_call: TRBV4-3
j_call: TRBJ1-5
d_call: .
cdr3_nt: TGCGCCAGCAGCCAAGATCTGGGGGGGCAGCCCCAGCATTTT
cdr3_aa: CASSQDLGGQPQHF

clone_size: many
v_call: TRBV19
j_call: TRBJ1-5
d_call: .
cdr3_nt: TGTGCCAGTAGTATAGGTGGGGCTCCTAATCAGCCCCAGCATTTT
cdr3_aa: CASSIGGAPNQPQHF

clone_size: once
v_call: TRBV7-9
j_call: TRBJ2-1
d_call: TRBD1
cdr3_nt: TGTGCCAGCAGCTTTGTGGACAGGGCGAGGGGGAATGAGCAGTTCTTC
cdr3_aa: CASSFVDRARGNEQFF

clone_size: many
v_call: TRBV5-4
j_call: TRBJ2-5
d_call: TRBD2
cdr3_nt: TGTGCCAGCAGCTTGGCGGGATATACGGGACTAGCGGTTCTAGCGGAAGAGACCCAGTACTTC
cdr3_aa: CASSLAGYTGLAVLAEETQYF

clone_size: .
v_call: TRBV6-5
j_call: TRBJ2-5
d_call: TRBD2
cdr3_nt: TGTGCCAGCAGTGGGGGACTAGCGGGGGATGAGACCCAGTACTTC
cdr3_aa: CASSGGLAGDETQYF

clone_size: many
v_call: TRBV6-5
j_call: TRBJ2-5
d_call: .
cdr3_nt: TGTGCCAGCAGTTATACCGCCGGGATCCCCGAAGAGACCCAGTACTTC
cdr3_aa: CASSYTAGIPEETQYF

clone_size: many
v_call: TRBV12-3/TRBV12-4
j_call: TRBJ2-1
d_call: TRBD2
cdr3_nt: TGTGCCAGCAGTCAAGGGACTAGCTACAATGAGCAGTTCTTC
cdr3_aa: CASSQGTSYNEQFF

clone_size: many
v_call: TRBV4-1
j_call: TRBJ2-7
d_call: .
cdr3_nt: TGCGCCAGCAGCCAAGGGACCGGGAGCAAATTCTACGAGCAGTACTTC
cdr3_aa: CASSQGTGSKFYEQYF

clone_size: many
v_call: TRBV7-9
j_call: TRBJ2-1
d_call: .
cdr3_nt: TGTGCCAGCAGCTTAGCAGTAGGGGCAGGTAACTACAATGAGCAGTTCTTC
cdr3_aa: CASSLAVGAGNYNEQFF

clone_size: .
v_call: TRBV7-2
j_call: TRBJ2-5
d_call: TRBD2
cdr3_nt: TGTGCCAGCAGCTTGTCATCGGGGGGAGAGACCCAGTACTTC
cdr3_aa: CASSLSSGGETQYF

clone_size: .
v_call: TRBV25-1
j_call: TRBJ2-7
d_call: .
cdr3_nt: TGTGCCAGCAGTGAATTCCACGAGCAGTACTTC
cdr3_aa: CASSEFHEQYF

clone_size: many
v_call: TRBV20-1
j_call: TRBJ1-5
d_call: .
cdr3_nt: TGCAGTGCCAATGGGGGCCTCAATCAGCCCCAGCATTTT
cdr3_aa: CSANGGLNQPQHF

clone_size: .
v_call: TRBV12-3/TRBV12-4
j_call: TRBJ2-7
d_call: .
cdr3_nt: TGTGCCAGCAGCTTAGGTTTTACAATGAGGGAGCGGTACTTC
cdr3_aa: CASSLGFTMRERYF

clone_size: many
v_call: TRBV28
j_call: TRBJ2-7
d_call: TRBD2
cdr3_nt: TGTGCCAGCGAGGGGAGGAGGGAGGGCTACGAGCAGTACTTC
cdr3_aa: CASEGRREGYEQYF

clone_size: .
v_call: TRBV7-2
j_call: TRBJ2-3
d_call: .
cdr3_nt: TGTGCCTCGGGACCAGACGGACACACAGATACGCAGTATTTT
cdr3_aa: CASGPDGHTDTQYF

clone_size: once
v_call: TRBV7-9
j_call: TRBJ1-2
d_call: TRBD1
cdr3_nt: TGTGCCAACAGGGGGGGGGAGGGGGAAGTTGGCTACCCCTTC
cdr3_aa: CANRGGEGEVGYPF

clone_size: .
v_call: TRBV15
j_call: TRBJ2-1
d_call: TRBD2
cdr3_nt: TGTGCCACCAGCAGACATTCCGGGACTAGCGACTCTCAGTTCTTC
cdr3_aa: CATSRHSGTSDSQFF

clone_size: .
v_call: TRBV6-5
j_call: TRBJ1-1
d_call: .
cdr3_nt: TGTGCCGGCAGTCCCTCGGCGGCAGGGCGATTGAACACTGAAGCTTTCTTT
cdr3_aa: CAGSPSAAGRLNTEAFF

clone_size: .
v_call: TRBV7-9
j_call: TRBJ2-2
d_call: TRBD1
cdr3_nt: TGTGCCAGCAGTTTCCCCGGACAGGGGGACACCGGGGAGCTGTTTTTT
cdr3_aa: CASSFPGQGDTGELFF

clone_size: .
v_call: TRBV10-3
j_call: TRBJ2-7
d_call: .
cdr3_nt: TGTGCCATCAGGGATGACAAGGTCGGCACAGACTACGAGCAGTACTTC
cdr3_aa: CAIRDDKVGTDYEQYF

clone_size: many
v_call: TRBV29-1
j_call: TRBJ1-1
d_call: .
cdr3_nt: TGCAGCGTTGGGGTAGCTAGAATAAACACTGAAGCTTTCTTT
cdr3_aa: CSVGVARINTEAFF

clone_size: many
v_call: TRBV5-1
j_call: TRBJ1-6
d_call: TRBD1
cdr3_nt: TGCGCCAGCAGCTTGGCGGGGACAGGCACTAATTCACCCCTCCACTTT
cdr3_aa: CASSLAGTGTNSPLHF

clone_size: .
v_call: TRBV20-1
j_call: TRBJ2-2
d_call: TRBD2
cdr3_nt: TGCAGTGCTAGAGCAGGGACTAGCACCGGAGAGCTGTTTTTT
cdr3_aa: CSARAGTSTGELFF

clone_size: .
v_call: TRBV7-9
j_call: TRBJ2-7
d_call: .
cdr3_nt: TGTGCCAGCAGCCAAACGTCCTACGAGCAGTACTTC
cdr3_aa: CASSQTSYEQYF

clone_size: many
v_call: TRBV7-2
j_call: TRBJ1-1
d_call: .
cdr3_nt: TGTGCCAGCAGCCAGGACAGCCTTGGGGTGAACACTGAAGCTTTCTTT
cdr3_aa: CASSQDSLGVNTEAFF

clone_size: .
v_call: TRBV25-1
j_call: TRBJ2-4
d_call: .
cdr3_nt: TGTGCCAGCAGTGTCAAAGCAGGGGCCAAAAACATTCAGTACTTC
cdr3_aa: CASSVKAGAKNIQYF

clone_size: many
v_call: TRBV6-1
j_call: TRBJ1-1
d_call: TRBD1
cdr3_nt: TGTGCCAGCAGTCAGGGGGATTATGCTGAAGCTTTCTTT
cdr3_aa: CASSQGDYAEAFF

clone_size: .
v_call: TRBV20-1
j_call: TRBJ2-5
d_call: TRBD2
cdr3_nt: TGCAGTGCAGTCCGACTAGCGGGGGGGATTAGGGAGACCCAGTACTTC
cdr3_aa: CSAVRLAGGIRETQYF

clone_size: medium-sized
v_call: TRBV7-2
j_call: TRBJ1-1
d_call: .
cdr3_nt: TGTGCCAGCAGCTTAGGAGGCTTGAACACTGAAGCTTTCTTT
cdr3_aa: CASSLGGLNTEAFF

clone_size: many
v_call: TRBV9
j_call: TRBJ1-1
d_call: TRBD1
cdr3_nt: TGTGCCAGCAGCGTAGTGGACAGGGAGAACACTGAAGCTTTCTTT
cdr3_aa: CASSVVDRENTEAFF

clone_size: many
v_call: TRBV11-1
j_call: TRBJ1-6
d_call: TRBD1
cdr3_nt: TGTGCCAGCAGCTCCTCCGGGACAGAGGATTCACCCCTCCACTTT
cdr3_aa: CASSSSGTEDSPLHF